This TCR beta chain was identified during a study of early stage breast cancer tumors. Study details: Samples were sequenced at 7.5 to 10-fold average coverage. The study's findings and limits: Compared with adjacent normal breast, tumors showed approximately 2.5-fold denser, more clonal T cells.

CDR3 size: 15 residues. Germline loops: CDR1 SNHLY, CDR2 FYNNEI. The ends were cut back, 1 base at V and 3 bases at J, with 10 bases in the middle. Measured with immunoSEQ multiplex PCR; TCRdb has only the in-frame clones, and not every one. The repertoire includes some 72,000 clones, more than 60% of them detected once, and 3.5% sits in the top ten. In the case of this clone: What it binds is not known.

The sequenced material came from blood. V is TRBV2 and J is TRBJ1-5; D gene uncertain. The receptor comes from a person aged 55 to 75 with breast cancer. Written as DNA, the CDR3 is TGTGCCAGCAGTGAAGATACTTCAAACAATCAGCCCCAGCATTTT. As protein: CASSEDTSNNQPQHF.